This T cell receptor beta chain comes out of a study of cytomegalovirus exposure and HLA in healthy donors. As regards this clone: Antigen unknown.

Overall study findings and caveats: A reported reduction in N-insertions relative to the roughly 670-donor mean was seen in an Asian-associated ancestry cluster in a later analysis.

Amplification used 60 Vbeta primers and 13 Jbeta primers. Libraries were prepared by immunoSEQ multiplex PCR; TCRdb keeps only in-frame clonotypes and omits some of them. The data contain approximately 61,000 clones, 75% to 85% of them singletons. Looked up from germline, CDR1 is SGHDT and CDR2 is YYEEEE. This CDR3 is built from 12 residues. V was trimmed by 0 bases and J by 6 bases, leaving 6 bases between them. Sequencing was carried out using PBMCs. This receptor was identified in a man aged 50 to 59 in good health and CMV-seropositive. The gene calls are TRBV5-6 and TRBJ1-1; D not resolved. In DNA, the CDR3 is TGTGCCAGCAGCTTGGATATCGCTGAAGCTTTCTTT. It codes for CASSLDIAEAFF. The full variable domain, in which reference TRBV5-6 and TRBJ1-1 provide the parts outside the CDR3, is DAGVTQSPTHLIKTRGQQVTLRCSPKSGHDTVSWYQQALGQGPQFIFQYYEEEERQRGNFPDRFSGHQFPNYSSELNVNALLLGDSALYLCASSLDIAEAFFGQGTRLTVV.